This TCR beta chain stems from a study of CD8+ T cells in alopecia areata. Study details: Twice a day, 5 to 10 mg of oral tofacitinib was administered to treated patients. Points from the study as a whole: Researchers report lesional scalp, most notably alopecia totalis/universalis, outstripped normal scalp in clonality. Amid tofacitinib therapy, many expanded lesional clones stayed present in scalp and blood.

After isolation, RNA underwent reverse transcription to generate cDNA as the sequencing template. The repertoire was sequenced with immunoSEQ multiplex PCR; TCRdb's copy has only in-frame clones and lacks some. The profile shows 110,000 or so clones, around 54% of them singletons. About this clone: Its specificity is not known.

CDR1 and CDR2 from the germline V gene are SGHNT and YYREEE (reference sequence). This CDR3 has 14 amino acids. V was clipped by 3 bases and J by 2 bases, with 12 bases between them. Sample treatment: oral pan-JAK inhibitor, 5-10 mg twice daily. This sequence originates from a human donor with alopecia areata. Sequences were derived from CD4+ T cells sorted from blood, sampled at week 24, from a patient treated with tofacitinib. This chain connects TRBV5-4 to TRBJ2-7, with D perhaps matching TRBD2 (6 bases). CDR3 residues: CASSSGSRTYEQYF. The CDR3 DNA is TGTGCCAGCAGCTCCGGGAGTCGCACCTACGAGCAGTACTTC. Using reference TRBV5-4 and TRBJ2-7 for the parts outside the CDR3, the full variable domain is ETGVTQSPTHLIKTRGQQVTLRCSSQSGHNTVSWYQQALGQGPQFIFQYYREEENGRGNFPPRFSGLQFPNYSSELNVNALELDDSALYLCASSSGSRTYEQYFGPGTRLTVT.